The rows below give T cell receptor beta chains drawn from one sample of a study of blood T cell repertoires in COVID-19. Profiling relied on immunoSEQ multiplex PCR, and the TCRdb table lists in-frame clones only, not all of them. The sample gives 200,000 to 250,000 clones, approximately 90% of which show up once; about 6.3% is in the top ten. Sequencing input: PBMCs or T cells enriched from blood (not recorded which). The receptors stem from a woman aged 30 to 39 with acute COVID-19. Each CDR3 is given with its conserved first and last residue. A D gene is named only where the DNA matches it firmly. Clone sizes are given selectively: once, few, many, or a class where the clone is expanded.

>TRBV27|TRBJ2-1|-|TRBD2
TGTGCCAGCAGACCGCTCTGGAGTAGCGGGAGACCCAATGAGCAGTTCTTC
CASRPLWSSGRPNEQFF
>TRBV19|TRBJ1-2|-|-
TGTGCCAGTAGTAATCCGGGGAATGGCTACACCTTC
CASSNPGNGYTF
>TRBV2|TRBJ1-4|-|-
TGTGCCAGCAGTGGCGACAGGAGACGTAATGAAAAACTGTTTTTT
CASSGDRRRNEKLFF
>TRBV27|TRBJ1-4|-|-
TGTGCCAGCAGTTCGGGGGGGGCCCGTGAAAAACTGTTTTTT
CASSSGGAREKLFF
>TRBV15|TRBJ1-5|-|-
TGTGCCACCAGCAGAGATCCACCAGGGGCAAGGAGCAATCAGCCCCAGCATTTT
CATSRDPPGARSNQPQHF
>TRBV19|TRBJ1-5|-|-
TGTGCCAGTGACGACAGTCAACATCAGCCCCAGCATTTT
CASDDSQHQPQHF
>TRBV7-9|TRBJ1-4|few|-
TGTGCCAGCAGCCTAGGGTCAGGGGCTGAAAAACTGTTTTTT
CASSLGSGAEKLFF
>TRBV30|TRBJ1-2|-|TRBD1
TGTGCCTGGAGAGGACAGGGTCGGGTCTATGGCTACACCTTC
CAWRGQGRVYGYTF
>TRBV7-2|TRBJ2-1|-|TRBD2
TGTGCCAGCAGCTTAGGAGTCGGGACTAGCGGGGGGTTCTTC
CASSLGVGTSGGFF
>TRBV29-1|TRBJ1-2|-|TRBD1
TGCAGCGTTCCCGGACAGGGAATAAATGGCTACACCTTC
CSVPGQGINGYTF